The clone carrying this TCR beta chain came up a few times. As yet, its antigen is unknown. The CDR3 is 14 amino acids. Trimming stripped 4 bases from V and 6 bases from J, with 13 bases between. From germline, CDR1 is LGHNA and CDR2 YNFKEQ. Through a sample-barcoded 5' primer and a J-beta primer mix, a second PCR was run for about 7 to 12 cycles. Every sample returned 2.5 million or more CDR3-containing paired-end reads. Each CDR3 protein gets one entry after TCRdb re-called the 5' RACE reads with MiXCR. The sample includes around 1,000,000 distinct CDR3 sequences, approximately 25% seen only once; the top ten take about 0.8%. The entry originates in a study of blood T cells in healthy people across ages. Study-wide results and limits: There was no known CMV status for donors, so expanded clonotype changes were possibly confounded.

A further study also used this sample, focusing on T cells of mothers and their children. That work states: Study donors consisted of a few healthy Caucasian mothers and their six children.

The receptor was derived from a girl aged 2 to 9 in good health. Sequenced material: blood. The V call is TRBV4-2, the J call TRBJ2-1; D possibly corresponds to TRBD2 (5 bases). The CDR3 DNA follows: TGTGCCAGCAGCCCGATGCTAGCAGCCAATGAGCAGTTCTTC. As protein: CASSPMLAANEQFF.